The source of this T cell receptor beta chain is a study of T-cell memory formation after mild COVID-19. Turning to the study itself: TCR clusters largely stayed donor specific.

CDR1 and CDR2 (germline): MDHEN, SYDVKM. Trimming cost V 7 bases and J 0 bases; bases outside gene matches: 17. The CDR3 extends over 18 amino acids. TCRdb fed the 5' RACE reads into MiXCR, producing one record per CDR3 protein. Of 300,000 to 400,000 distinct CDR3 sequences listed, less than 20% were seen once; the top ten hold about 22%. The table lists this clonotype with a few counts. V usage is TRBV28 and J usage is TRBJ2-7; 8 nucleotides match TRBD1. This receptor was taken from a man between 18 and 29 years old who had mild COVID-19 (a few samples of this study predate the infection). Cell type and time point are not known. The sample taken for sequencing was PBMCs or a T cell subset sorted from them (not recorded which). CDR3 amino acids: CASNKVRVAGGPSYEQYV. The CDR3 nucleotides read TGTGCCAGCAACAAGGTCCGGGTAGCAGGGGGCCCCTCCTACGAGCAGTACGTC.